The 21 T cell receptor beta chains below come from one sample, sequenced in a study of blood T cell repertoires in COVID-19. Only in-frame clones appear in the TCRdb table, and some are missing; sequencing was by immunoSEQ multiplex PCR. Altogether around 280,000 clones are present, about 88% being singletons, with the ten largest covering 1% to 1.5%. Sample: peripheral blood. Receptors originate from a man between 65 and 79 years old with acute or convalescent COVID-19.

The chain is built from TRBV19 and TRBJ1-6; the D gene is possibly TRBD1 (6 bases). V shed 3 bases and J shed 11 bases, with 14 bases lying between them. From germline, CDR1 is LNHDA and CDR2 SQIVND (reference sequence). The CDR3 is made up of 14 amino acids. CDR3 sequence: CASSIGQIRTPLHF. DNA of the CDR3: TGTGCCAGTAGTATCGGACAGATACGTACACCCCTCCACTTT.

The chain is built from TRBV5-4 and TRBJ2-5; TRBD1 matches at 8 bases. This CDR3 has 14 residues. V was clipped by 0 bases and J by 4 bases; unmatched bases: 2. CDR1 and CDR2 from the germline V gene are SGHNT and YYREEE (reference sequence). The chain's CDR3 is CASSLAGQGETQYF. The CDR3 bases are TGTGCCAGCAGCTTGGCAGGACAGGGAGAGACCCAGTACTTC.

The chain joins TRBV11-2 to TRBJ1-3; D perhaps matches TRBD1 (5 bases). V lost 1 base, J lost 1 base, and 14 bases lay in between. From germline, CDR1 is SGHAT and CDR2 FQNNGV. The CDR3 consists of 17 residues. In nucleotides, the CDR3 is TGTGCCAGCAGCTTAGCCCTCGGGGGGGTATCTGGAAACACCATATATTTT. This gives the protein CASSLALGGVSGNTIYF.

V and J are TRBV24-1 and TRBJ2-1; 11 bases match TRBD2. Unmatched junction bases numbered 7, after V lost 5 bases and J lost 8 bases. CDR3 length: 15 residues. Germline V gene sequence: CDR1 KGHDR, CDR2 SFDVKD. This CDR3 reads CATSALAGGPYEQFF. The DNA for the CDR3 is TGTGCCACCAGTGCTTTAGCGGGAGGGCCGTATGAGCAGTTCTTC.

The chain recombines TRBV4-3 with TRBJ2-5, with 9 bases lining up with TRBD2. CDR3 length equals 13 residues. With V trimmed by 5 bases and J by 4 bases, 2 bases remained unmatched. Germline CDR1 LGHNA, CDR2 YSLEER. CDR3: CASSASGVETQYF. The CDR3 bases are TGCGCCAGCAGCGCTAGCGGGGTAGAGACCCAGTACTTC.

This chain joins TRBV4-1 and TRBJ2-5, with 10 nucleotides matching TRBD1. Germline loops: CDR1 MGHRA, CDR2 YSYEKL. After removal of 3 bases from V and 4 bases from J, the junction contained 8 bases not matched to a gene. The CDR3 length is 16 residues. CDR3 sequence: CASSHPGQGTSETQYF. Here the CDR3 DNA reads TGCGCCAGCAGCCATCCGGGACAGGGGACTTCAGAGACCCAGTACTTC.

This clone was seen only once. The chain employs TRBV11-3 and TRBJ1-3, with D unresolved. The CDR3 contains 16 residues. Trimming left V 4 bases short and J 0 bases short, with 13 bases between. CDR1 and CDR2 (germline): SGHNT, YENEEA. The CDR3 reads CASSSSGWSSGNTIYF. CDR3 coding DNA: TGTGCCAGCAGCTCCAGCGGGTGGAGCTCTGGAAACACCATATATTTT.

This clone appeared a single time. V gene TRBV5-4 combines with J gene TRBJ2-2; no definite D call. The length of the CDR3 is 16 residues. The germline CDR1 and CDR2 sequences are SGHNT and YYREEE (reference sequence). V gave up 0 bases and J gave up 4 bases, with 13 bases separating them. CDR3 sequence (DNA): TGTGCCAGCAGCTTGGGGCTTCCCCGCGGCACCGGGGAGCTGTTTTTT. It specifies CASSLGLPRGTGELFF.

In nucleotides, the CDR3 is TGTGCCACCAGTTTGACAGGGCCAGATACGCAGTATTTT. It translates to CATSLTGPDTQYF. V usage is TRBV24-1 and J usage is TRBJ2-3, with 7 bases lining up with TRBD1. CDR1 KGHDR and CDR2 SFDVKD come from the germline V gene. The CDR3 is made up of 13 amino acids. Trimming removed 6 bases from V and 4 bases from J; junction bases left unmatched: 3.

This chain links TRBV19 with TRBJ2-2; 9 nucleotides match TRBD1. Per germline, CDR1 LNHDA and CDR2 SQIVND (reference sequence). The V and J ends lost 3 bases and 0 bases, in that order; junction bases with no gene match: 8. The CDR3 runs 18 residues. CDR3 sequence (DNA): TGTGCCAGTAGTATCCCGCTGACAGGGGGGACGAACACCGGGGAGCTGTTTTTT. It encodes CASSIPLTGGTNTGELFF. The whole variable domain, filled in from reference TRBV19 and TRBJ2-2, reads DGGITQSPKYLFRKEGQNVTLSCEQNLNHDAMYWYRQDPGQGLRLIYYSQIVNDFQKGDIAEGYSVSREKKESFPLTVTSAQKNPTAFYLCASSIPLTGGTNTGELFFGEGSRLTVL.

This sequence joins TRBV6-5 and TRBJ2-1; maybe TRBD2 (5 bases). The CDR3 consists of 14 residues. Germline CDR1 MNHEY, CDR2 SVGAGI. Trimming stripped 4 bases from V and 4 bases from J, with 11 bases between. The CDR3 region is CASSSRTHYNEQFF. CDR3 nucleotide sequence: TGTGCCAGCAGTTCCCGGACTCATTACAATGAGCAGTTCTTC.

This clone was counted once. J is TRBJ2-1 and V is TRBV11-2, with 10 bases aligning to TRBD2. V lost 1 base and J lost 6; bases outside the gene matches: 6. Germline lookup yields CDR1 SGHAT and CDR2 FQNNGV. CDR3 size: 16 residues. In DNA, the CDR3 is TGTGCCAGCAGCTTAGGCCTAGCGGGAGCTATCAATGAGCAGTTCTTC. Protein product: CASSLGLAGAINEQFF.

The rearrangement uses TRBV5-1 and TRBJ2-2, with 7 bases aligning to TRBD2. This CDR3 contains 15 residues. Germline V gene sequence: CDR1 SGHRS, CDR2 YFSETQ. V shed 4 bases, J shed 3 bases, and the junction held 6 bases outside the gene matches. The CDR3 coding sequence is TGCGCCAGCAGCGCCCCGGGGGGATACACCGGGGAGCTGTTTTTT. This gives the protein CASSAPGGYTGELFF.

This clone was picked up a small number of times. CDR3 sequence: CASSLRWGQGNEQYF. CDR3 in DNA: TGTGCCAGCAGTCTTAGGTGGGGACAGGGGAACGAGCAGTACTTC. This chain links TRBV27 with TRBJ2-7, with 10 bases aligning to TRBD1. Germline assignment: CDR1 MNHEY and CDR2 SMNVEV (reference sequence). This CDR3 comprises 15 residues. V shed 5 bases and J 5 bases; nucleotides not matched to a gene: 9.

The chain has TRBV6-7 and TRBJ2-4; 12 bases map to TRBD1. TRBV6-7 is noted as an ORF with a role that remains uncertain. Losses at the gene ends were 5 bases for V and 1 base for J; bases not matched to a gene: 12. The CDR3 has 19 residues. CDR3 region: CASSEHRDRGRGAKNIQYF. The CDR3 DNA reads TGTGCCAGCAGTGAGCACCGGGACAGGGGGCGAGGGGCCAAAAACATTCAGTACTTC.

This sequence joins TRBV6-6 and TRBJ1-5; D unresolved. There are 14 residues in the CDR3. Between the trimmed V and J ends, which lost 0 bases and 5 bases, there was a span of 8 bases. Germline lookup yields CDR1 MNHNY and CDR2 SVGAGI (reference sequence). The CDR3 DNA follows: TGTGCCAGCAGTTACTCGACGGCGGATCAGCCCCAGCATTTT. Protein: CASSYSTADQPQHF.

The chain has TRBV5-8 and TRBJ2-5, with D maybe TRBD1 (6 bases). This CDR3 contains 15 residues. Germline CDR1 reads SGHTS; CDR2 reads YDEGEE. V gave up 2 bases and J gave up 2 bases, with 13 bases separating them. This chain's CDR3 is CASSFRGRSQETQYF. In DNA, the CDR3 is TGTGCCAGCAGCTTCAGGGGACGATCGCAAGAGACCCAGTACTTC. The full variable domain, completed using reference TRBV5-8 and TRBJ2-5, is EAGVTQSPTHLIKTRGQQATLRCSPISGHTSVYWYQQALGLGLQFLLWYDEGEERNRGNFPPRFSGRQFPNYSSELNVNALELEDSALYLCASSFRGRSQETQYFGPGTRLLVL.

The chain carries TRBV2 and TRBJ1-4, with 9 bases aligning to TRBD1. The CDR3 length is 14 residues. Germline V gene data show CDR1 as SNHLY and CDR2 as FYNNEI. The trim removed 6 bases at V and 8 bases at J, leaving 7 bases unmatched. CDR3 region: CASRGGQGVEKLFF. For the CDR3, the DNA is TGTGCCAGCAGAGGGGGACAGGGAGTGGAAAAACTGTTTTTT.

This chain uses TRBV5-1 with TRBJ1-2; 7 positions match TRBD1. Per germline, CDR1 SGHRS and CDR2 YFSETQ. With V trimmed by 1 base and J by 1 base, 4 bases remained unmatched. CDR3 length: 15 residues. Here the CDR3 reads CASSLWQGDNYGYTF. CDR3 coding DNA: TGCGCCAGCAGCTTGTGGCAGGGGGATAACTATGGCTACACCTTC. Complete variable domain (other parts from reference TRBV5-1 and TRBJ1-2): KAGVTQTPRYLIKTRGQQVTLSCSPISGHRSVSWYQQTPGQGLQFLFEYFSETQRNKGNFPGRFSGRQFSNSRSEMNVSTLELGDSALYLCASSLWQGDNYGYTFGSGTRLTVV.

V usage is TRBV4-3 and J usage is TRBJ2-1; 12 nucleotides match TRBD2. This CDR3 contains 17 residues. Germline V CDR1 and CDR2: LGHNA, YSLEER. V trimming: 0 bases; J trimming: 4 bases; junction bases outside the gene matches: 4. For the CDR3, the DNA is TGCGCCAGCAGCCAAGATTCTAGCGGGGGGGGTTACAATGAGCAGTTCTTC. Protein product: CASSQDSSGGGYNEQFF.

This rearrangement joins TRBV3-1 (or the pseudogene TRBV3-2) to TRBJ2-5; the match to TRBD2 covers 16 bases. V was pared by 2 bases and J by 1 base, with 4 bases of the junction left unmatched. The length of the CDR3 is 18 residues. CDR1 and CDR2 from the germline V gene are LGHDT and YNNKEL (reference sequence). The CDR3 region has the DNA TGTGCCAGCAGCCAACCGGGACTAGCGGGGGGGATCCAAGAGACCCAGTACTTC. It yields the protein CASSQPGLAGGIQETQYF.